A single sample is the source of the 27 T cell receptor beta chains below, sequenced in a study of T cell repertoires in cytomegalovirus infection. TCRdb called the reads again in MiXCR, with one record for every CDR3 protein. The repertoire holds over 250,000 distinct CDR3 sequences, roughly a fifth seen once, with about 21% in the top ten. These receptors have no known antigen. This material consisted of cultured PBMCs, taken from culture after CMV antigen stimulation. The receptors originated from a human donor in good health (CMV status not recorded). Some clones in this sample may be carry-over from other donors' samples.

The rearrangement links TRBV11-2 to TRBJ2-1, with 16 bases fitting TRBD2. The CDR3 runs to 16 residues. With V trimmed by 8 bases and J by 6 bases, 7 bases remained unmatched. Per the germline V gene, CDR1 is SGHAT and CDR2 is FQNNGV. CDR3 in DNA: TGTGCCAGCCGGAGGGGGACTAGCGGGAGGGGCAATGAGCAGTTCTTC. It is translated as CASRRGTSGRGNEQFF.

The chain joins TRBV18 to TRBJ2-7; D is ambiguous. The germline gives CDR1 KGHSH, CDR2 LQKENI. The V end lost 3 bases, the J end lost 5 bases, and 8 bases lay between the germline ends. The CDR3 loop spans 12 amino acids. The CDR3 nucleotides read TGTGCCAGCTCACCCGACTCGGACGAGCAGTACTTC. Translating gives CASSPDSDEQYF. Complete variable domain (other parts from reference TRBV18 and TRBJ2-7): NAGVMQNPRHLVRRRGQEARLRCSPMKGHSHVYWYRQLPEEGLKFMVYLQKENIIDESGMPKERFSAEFPKEGPSILRIQQVVRGDSAAYFCASSPDSDEQYFGPGTRLTVT.

The chain recombines TRBV29-1 with TRBJ2-7, with D unclear. Germline V gene data show CDR1 as SQVTM and CDR2 as ANQGSEA. V lost 1 base and J 4 bases, leaving 5 bases between the germline ends. The CDR3 is made up of 11 amino acids. The CDR3 spells CSVEAEYEQYF. As DNA, the CDR3 is TGCAGCGTTGAAGCAGAATACGAGCAGTACTTC.

This clonotype came up a few times. V usage is TRBV6-2 or TRBV6-3 and J usage is TRBJ2-1, with D uncertain. Germline V gene sequence: CDR1 MNHEY, CDR2 SVGEGT. The CDR3 consists of 14 residues. Trimming took off 5 bases at V and 6 bases at J, with 14 bases between the two ends. This CDR3 is CASSPPVAGNEQFF. CDR3 nucleotides: TGTGCCAGCAGTCCCCCCGTGGCCGGCAATGAGCAGTTCTTC.

The chain has TRBV7-2 and TRBJ2-1; tentatively, D is TRBD1 (5 bases). Deletions cut 5 bases from V and 5 bases from J, with 22 bases between. Germline CDR1 SGHTA, CDR2 FQGNSA. The CDR3 runs 17 residues. The chain's CDR3 is CASSPNPPGILNNEQFF. The CDR3 DNA follows: TGTGCCAGCAGCCCGAACCCCCCAGGGATATTGAACAATGAGCAGTTCTTC.

There are a few counts of this clonotype. CDR3: CASRLQGDNSPLHF. DNA of the CDR3: TGTGCCAGCAGATTACAGGGGGATAATTCACCCCTCCACTTT. V gene TRBV6-5 combines with J gene TRBJ1-6; 8 bases agree with TRBD1. The germline V gene encodes CDR1 MNHEY and CDR2 SVGAGI. The CDR3 sequence is 14 residues long. With 6 bases clipped from V and 5 bases from J, the junction kept 3 bases outside the gene matches.

This clonotype was counted a few times. The chain employs TRBV11-2 and TRBJ2-3; D call uncertain. The germline V gene encodes CDR1 SGHAT and CDR2 FQNNGV. The V and J ends lost 0 bases and 2 bases respectively, with 15 bases between them. CDR3 length: 17 residues. The CDR3 spells CASSLERLGIHTDTQYF. The CDR3 region has the DNA TGTGCCAGCAGCTTAGAGAGGCTAGGTATACACACAGATACGCAGTATTTT.

Many counts were recorded for this clonotype. The chain couples TRBV18 to TRBJ1-3; no clear D gene. Germline CDR1 and CDR2: KGHSH and LQKENI. CDR3 length: 14 residues. The V gene lost 6 bases and the J gene lost 2 bases, with 11 bases spanning the gap. The CDR3 loop reads CASSAGQAGNTIYF. The CDR3 DNA is TGTGCCAGCTCCGCCGGGCAGGCTGGAAACACCATATATTTT.

The CDR3 DNA reads TGTGCCAGCAGTTTAAAGGGACAGGGCGCAGATACGCAGTATTTT. Translating it yields CASSLKGQGADTQYF. V is TRBV12-3 or TRBV12-4 and J is TRBJ2-3; 9 bases are a match to TRBD1. The CDR3 extends over 15 amino acids. V was pared by 2 bases and J by 4 bases, with 4 bases of the junction left unmatched.

The chain recombines TRBV7-2 with TRBJ1-1, with 10 bases matching TRBD1. V was clipped by 5 bases and J by 8 bases; unmatched bases: 14. The CDR3 spans 16 residues. The germline V gene has CDR1 SGHTA and CDR2 FQGNSA. DNA for the CDR3: TGTGCCAGCAGCCCCTGGACAGGGGGGGGGGGGGGGGAAGCTTTCTTT. This encodes CASSPWTGGGGGEAFF.

This clonotype was seen at least ten times. The chain has TRBV2 and TRBJ2-7, with 8 bases identical to TRBD2. V dropped 6 bases and J dropped 0; count of bases not matched to a gene: 7. The germline V gene has CDR1 SNHLY and CDR2 FYNNEI. The CDR3 has 15 amino acids. The CDR3 DNA sequence: TGTGCCAGCAGCCCGGGACTAGGATTCTCCTACGAGCAGTACGTC. This sequence encodes CASSPGLGFSYEQYV.

V is TRBV7-9 and J is TRBJ2-7, with D tentatively TRBD2 (7 bases). The V end lost 1 base, the J end lost 6 bases, and 10 bases lay between the germline ends. Germline CDR1 SEHNR, CDR2 FQNEAQ (reference sequence). The CDR3 length is 13 residues. This chain's CDR3 is CASSLVGGGEQYF. In DNA form, the CDR3 reads TGTGCCAGCAGCTTAGTAGGGGGGGGCGAGCAGTACTTC. Full variable domain (rest looked up from reference TRBV7-9 and TRBJ2-7): DTGVSQNPRHKITKRGQNVTFRCDPISEHNRLYWYRQTLGQGPEFLTYFQNEAQLEKSRLLSDRFSAERPKGSFSTLEIQRTEQGDSAMYLCASSLVGGGEQYFGPGTRLTVT.

This clonotype was picked up a small number of times. The V gene is TRBV7-2, the J gene TRBJ2-3; TRBD2 agrees at 10 bases. Trimming at V came to 5 bases and at J to 3 bases, leaving 11 bases not matched to a gene. Looked up from germline, CDR1 is SGHTA and CDR2 is FQGNSA. The CDR3 totals 17 residues. The CDR3 protein is CASSPPTSGFGTDTQYF. The CDR3, as DNA: TGTGCCAGCAGCCCCCCGACTAGCGGGTTTGGAACAGATACGCAGTATTTT.

The chain is built from TRBV6-2 or TRBV6-3 and TRBJ2-1; 10 bases are a match to TRBD2. This CDR3 is 15 amino acids long. Germline trimming cut 6 bases from V and 5 bases from J; bases unmatched to any gene: 7. Germline assignment: CDR1 MNHEY and CDR2 SVGEGT. The DNA for the CDR3 is TGTGCCAGCAGCCCAGCGGGAGGGTGGGACAATGAGCAGTTCTTC. Protein product: CASSPAGGWDNEQFF.

The V call is TRBV20-1, the J call TRBJ2-1; 8 bases match TRBD2. Unmatched junction bases numbered 4, after V lost 5 bases and J lost 1 base. The CDR3 length is 14 residues. Germline V gives CDR1 DFQATT, CDR2 SNEGSKA (reference sequence). The chain's CDR3 is CSAEAGDSYNEQFF. In DNA form, the CDR3 reads TGCAGTGCTGAAGCGGGAGATTCCTACAATGAGCAGTTCTTC.

This clonotype came up many times. The chain employs TRBV7-2 and TRBJ2-3; D unclear. The CDR3 runs to 15 residues. The V and J ends lost 1 base and 3 bases respectively, with 11 bases between them. CDR1 is SGHTA and CDR2 is FQGNSA in the germline V gene. Here the CDR3 DNA reads TGTGCCAGCAGCTTAGTAGGCCTTGGAACAGATACGCAGTATTTT. It is translated as CASSLVGLGTDTQYF.

The rearrangement uses TRBV5-1 and TRBJ1-1; D possibly corresponds to TRBD1 (5 bases). The V and J ends lost 6 bases and 4 bases respectively, with 13 bases between them. This CDR3 comprises 13 residues. Germline V lookup: CDR1 SGHRS, CDR2 YFSETQ. CDR3 sequence: CASTGLSGTEAFF. The CDR3 DNA is TGCGCCAGCACGGGACTCTCGGGCACTGAAGCTTTCTTT.

In its sample, this clonotype was seen many times. The chain uses TRBV14 and TRBJ1-1; a possible D gene is TRBD1 (6 bases). V shed 1 base and J shed 4 bases, with 10 bases lying between them. Germline V gene sequence: CDR1 SGHDN, CDR2 FVKESK. There are 14 residues in the CDR3. The CDR3 DNA follows: TGTGCCAGCAGCCAAGTCAGGGGTGGCACTGAAGCTTTCTTT. Translated, it gives CASSQVRGGTEAFF.

This clonotype turned up a few times. This chain connects TRBV7-2 to TRBJ2-1; D may be TRBD2 (6 bases). Trimming took 2 bases from V and 10 from J, leaving 15 bases between them. Germline CDR1 and CDR2: SGHTA and FQGNSA. The CDR3 runs to 14 residues. As DNA, the CDR3 is TGTGCCAGCAGCTTATCGGGGGTGGAACTCGAGCAGTTCTTC. This gives the protein CASSLSGVELEQFF.

The chain uses TRBV5-1 and TRBJ1-1, with 8 bases fitting TRBD1. In germline, CDR1 is SGHRS, CDR2 YFSETQ. V lost 1 base to trimming and J lost 1 base; unmatched junction nucleotides: 6. The CDR3 extends over 16 amino acids. CDR3 sequence (DNA): TGCGCCAGCAGCTTGCCGATGACAGGGGCGAACACTGAAGCTTTCTTT. Translation: CASSLPMTGANTEAFF. Full variable domain (missing parts from reference TRBV5-1 and TRBJ1-1): KAGVTQTPRYLIKTRGQQVTLSCSPISGHRSVSWYQQTPGQGLQFLFEYFSETQRNKGNFPGRFSGRQFSNSRSEMNVSTLELGDSALYLCASSLPMTGANTEAFFGQGTRLTVV.

This sequence joins TRBV19 and TRBJ1-3; a weak D match, TRBD1 (5 bases). The V gene lost 10 bases and the J gene lost 2 bases, with 15 bases spanning the gap. Germline V lookup: CDR1 LNHDA, CDR2 SQIVND (reference sequence). The CDR3 has 14 residues. This CDR3 is CATGWGEPGNTIYF. The CDR3 DNA reads as TGTGCCACCGGATGGGGGGAACCTGGAAACACCATATATTTT.

This clonotype occurred a few times. This chain's CDR3 is CASSLYPGAYGYTF. The CDR3 DNA is TGTGCCAGCAGTTTATACCCAGGGGCCTATGGCTACACCTTC. J is TRBJ1-2 and V is TRBV28, with a possible D match to TRBD1 (6 bases). Trimming removed 1 base at V and 4 bases at J, with 10 bases between. This CDR3 has 14 residues. CDR1 is MDHEN, CDR2 SYDVKM, per germline.

This clonotype was counted ten times or more. This chain joins TRBV11-2 and TRBJ1-1; TRBD1 matches 10 bases. The trim removed 5 bases at V and 1 base at J, leaving 4 bases unmatched. CDR3 size: 15 residues. Per the germline V gene, CDR1 is SGHAT and CDR2 is FQNNGV. CDR3: CASSNRDRGNTEAFF. In DNA, the CDR3 is TGTGCCAGCAGCAACCGGGACAGGGGGAACACTGAAGCTTTCTTT.

Many counts were recorded for this clonotype. The chain is built from TRBV7-9 and TRBJ2-3; 11 bases fit TRBD2. The trim removed 4 bases at V and 1 base at J, leaving 7 bases unmatched. Germline-derived CDR1 and CDR2 are SEHNR and FQNEAQ (reference sequence). The CDR3 extends over 17 amino acids. The CDR3 here is CASSSRILAGGTDTQYF. The CDR3 bases are TGTGCCAGCAGCTCCCGCATACTAGCGGGAGGCACAGATACGCAGTATTTT.

The rearrangement links TRBV12-3 or TRBV12-4 to TRBJ2-5, with a weak D call TRBD1 (5 bases). This CDR3 spans 18 amino acids. The germline V and J ends were trimmed by 0 bases and 2 bases, with 19 bases remaining between them. The CDR3 sequence is CASSLAMSGGARQETQYF. The CDR3, as DNA: TGTGCCAGCAGTTTAGCGATGTCTGGTGGGGCGAGGCAAGAGACCCAGTACTTC.

The J gene is TRBJ1-5, the V gene TRBV2; D unresolved. The CDR3 extends over 14 amino acids. V dropped 7 bases and J dropped 7 bases, with 17 bases sitting between them. In germline, CDR1 is SNHLY, CDR2 FYNNEI. CDR3 nucleotides: TGTGCCAGCAATCCCATTGGCAGAGGACAGCCCCAGCATTTT. It translates to CASNPIGRGQPQHF.

This clonotype was counted many times. The chain joins TRBV14 to TRBJ1-5; 7 nucleotides align to TRBD1. V shed 1 base, J shed 6 bases, and the junction held 6 bases outside the gene matches. The CDR3 runs to 15 residues. Germline V gene data show CDR1 as SGHDN and CDR2 as FVKESK. In DNA, the CDR3 is TGTGCCAGCAGCCAAGCCGACAGGGCAGGTCAGCCCCAGCATTTT. It is translated as CASSQADRAGQPQHF. Full variable domain (outside the CDR3, taken from reference TRBV14 and TRBJ1-5): EAGVTQFPSHSVIEKGQTVTLRCDPISGHDNLYWYRRVMGKEIKFLLHFVKESKQDESGMPNNRFLAERTGGTYSTLKVQPAELEDSGVYFCASSQADRAGQPQHFGDGTRLSIL.